Listed below are T cell receptor beta chains from one sample, sequenced in a study of kidney transplant recipient with SARS-CoV-2 infection. MiXCR, applied by TCRdb to the reads, yields one record per CDR3 protein. The sample has 200,000 to 300,000 distinct CDR3 sequences, under 35% seen once. Sequencing used a blood sample, obtained at baseline and on approximately day 120 from a kidney transplant recipient. The source of these receptors is a male patient in his 30s who had COVID-19 and was a kidney transplant recipient. Among the T cells, some may be from the graft donor. Both conserved end residues are part of each CDR3. Each record gives: clone size, D gene, J gene, V gene, CDR3 DNA, CDR3 protein. A D gene is named only where the DNA matches it firmly. Rows give clone size only sometimes, using once, few, many, or a class for an expanded clone.

size: many; D: TRBD2; J: TRBJ2-7; V: TRBV6-5; DNA: TGTGCCAGCAGCAACACCGGGGATAGCGGGACCTACGAGCAGTACTTC; CDR3: CASSNTGDSGTYEQYF
size: many; D: NA; J: TRBJ2-1; V: TRBV6-5; DNA: TGTGCCAGCAGTATGGACACGGCCTCCTACAATGAGCAGTTCTTC; CDR3: CASSMDTASYNEQFF
size: many; D: NA; J: TRBJ2-7; V: TRBV6-5; DNA: TGTGCCAGCAGTTATAAGAATACTGGTCGTGTTCCTCGTTACGAGCAGTACTTC; CDR3: CASSYKNTGRVPRYEQYF
size: few; D: TRBD2; J: TRBJ2-1; V: TRBV13; DNA: TGTGCCAGCAGCTACGCTCGTCGGGGGGCCTACAATGAGCAGTTCTTC; CDR3: CASSYARRGAYNEQFF
size: NA; D: NA; J: TRBJ1-5; V: TRBV5-5; DNA: TGTGCCGGCAGCTTGGGGGGGCATCAGCCCCAGCATTTT; CDR3: CAGSLGGHQPQHF
size: NA; D: NA; J: TRBJ1-2; V: TRBV5-1; DNA: TGCGCCAGCAGTTATTTATCGGTTCGAAAGGCCTATGGCTACACCTTC; CDR3: CASSYLSVRKAYGYTF
size: few; D: NA; J: TRBJ2-3; V: TRBV5-1; DNA: TGCGCCAGCAGCTTGGGGCCCAGGGCCACAGATACGCAGTATTTT; CDR3: CASSLGPRATDTQYF
size: NA; D: TRBD2; J: TRBJ2-4; V: TRBV20-1; DNA: TGCAGTGCCCCCCGGGGGGAGTTGGGGTTGAACATTCAGTACTTC; CDR3: CSAPRGELGLNIQYF
size: few; D: TRBD2; J: TRBJ2-7; V: TRBV6-2/TRBV6-3; DNA: TGTGCCAGCAGTACCGGGACTAGCTCCTACGAGCAGTACTTC; CDR3: CASSTGTSSYEQYF
size: many; D: TRBD1; J: TRBJ2-7; V: TRBV19; DNA: TGTGCCAGTAGTAACGTCGGACAGGGGGTCTACGAGCAGTACTTC; CDR3: CASSNVGQGVYEQYF
size: NA; D: NA; J: TRBJ1-2; V: TRBV9; DNA: TGTGCCAACCTGAGCATGTATTCAAGAAAGACCTATGGCTACACCTTC; CDR3: CANLSMYSRKTYGYTF
size: many; D: NA; J: TRBJ1-2; V: TRBV6-2/TRBV6-3; DNA: TGTGCCAGCAGTGAGGGGTGCTGCATCGGAAAGACCTATGGCTACACCTTC; CDR3: CASSEGCCIGKTYGYTF
size: many; D: NA; J: TRBJ1-4; V: TRBV24-1; DNA: TGTGCCACCAGTCAACGGGGAGAAAAACTGTTTTTT; CDR3: CATSQRGEKLFF
size: many; D: TRBD2; J: TRBJ2-1; V: TRBV5-4; DNA: TGTGCCAGCAGCTTGAGGTCACTAGCGGGAGGCTATGAGCAGTTCTTC; CDR3: CASSLRSLAGGYEQFF
size: many; D: NA; J: TRBJ2-7; V: TRBV19; DNA: TGTGCCAGTAGGGGACTTGGGCTTAGCGAGCAGTACTTC; CDR3: CASRGLGLSEQYF
size: many; D: NA; J: TRBJ1-4; V: TRBV12-3/TRBV12-4; DNA: TGTGCCAGCAGTTTTGGTTTGACCCGTAATGAAAAACTGTTTTTT; CDR3: CASSFGLTRNEKLFF
size: many; D: NA; J: TRBJ1-2; V: TRBV10-1; DNA: TGCGCCAGCAGTCAACGCATAAGATCGCGAAAGACCTATGGCTACACCTTC; CDR3: CASSQRIRSRKTYGYTF
size: many; D: NA; J: TRBJ2-5; V: TRBV3-1; DNA: TGTGCCAGCAGCGTCGCCAATCCCATTTCTTTCTCTGAGACCCAGTACTTC; CDR3: CASSVANPISFSETQYF